The 15 T cell receptor beta chains listed next were all sequenced from one sample in a study of T cells after posttransplantation cyclophosphamide. TCRdb's table, derived via immunoSEQ multiplex PCR, lists solely in-frame clones and lacks some. The sample records about 10,000 clones, roughly 80% being singletons. A marrow graft followed busulfan-fludarabine conditioning, with cyclophosphamide on days +3 and +4. Sequencing was performed on PBMCs, taken 1,700 to 2,000 days after a stem cell transplant with posttransplant cyclophosphamide. The origin of the receptors is a female patient aged 35-55 years who received an allogeneic stem cell transplant from a related donor, was CMV-positive, and had no GVHD. The T cells may come from the graft donor.

The rearrangement uses TRBV6-5 and TRBJ1-1, with 12 bases that match TRBD1. This CDR3 is 14 amino acids long. Germline V lookup: CDR1 MNHEY, CDR2 SVGAGI. V lost 6 bases, J lost 5 bases, and 4 bases stayed unmatched. The CDR3 DNA reads TGTGCCAGCAGAAAGGGACAGGGGGCGACTGAAGCTTTCTTT. This sequence encodes CASRKGQGATEAFF.

CDR3: CASRKTGRNQPQHF. In DNA, the CDR3 is TGTGCCAGCAGAAAGACAGGGCGCAATCAGCCCCAGCATTTT. This chain connects TRBV6-5 to TRBJ1-5, with 7 nucleotides matching TRBD1. J was trimmed by 2 bases and V by 6 bases; bases with no gene match: 4. CDR3 size: 14 residues. The germline CDR1 and CDR2 sequences are MNHEY and SVGAGI.

The chain uses TRBV16 and TRBJ1-4; 9 bases line up with TRBD1. The CDR3 sequence is 16 residues long. After removal of 4 bases from V and 1 base from J, the junction contained 4 bases not matched to a gene. CDR1 KGHSY and CDR2 FQNENV come from the germline V gene. In DNA form, the CDR3 reads TGTGCCAGCAGCCGTGGGACAGGGCGAACTAATGAAAAACTGTTTTTT. Protein: CASSRGTGRTNEKLFF.

The chain has TRBV7-3 and TRBJ1-1, with TRBD1 matching 7 bases. Germline lookup yields CDR1 SGHTA and CDR2 FQGTGA. With V trimmed by 5 bases and J by 8 bases, 8 bases remained unmatched. The CDR3 covers 13 residues. CDR3 nucleotides: TGTGCCAGCAGCCGTAGCAGGACAGGAGAAGCTTTCTTT. Protein sequence: CASSRSRTGEAFF.

The J gene is TRBJ2-2, the V gene TRBV15, with 9 nucleotides matching TRBD1. The CDR3 has 17 residues. Germline V gives CDR1 LNHNV, CDR2 YYDKDF (reference sequence). V was pared by 2 bases and J by 0 bases, with 4 bases of the junction left unmatched. The CDR3 DNA follows: TGTGCCACCAGCAGAACTCGACAGGGGGCGAACACCGGGGAGCTGTTTTTT. Translation gives CATSRTRQGANTGELFF.

The chain has TRBV5-1 and TRBJ2-7, with D tentatively TRBD2 (6 bases). Trimming cost V 4 bases and J 5 bases, with 19 bases left between them. The CDR3 contains 15 residues. CDR1 is SGHRS, CDR2 YFSETQ, per germline. This chain's CDR3 is CASSTDGPSGDEQYF. The DNA for the CDR3 is TGCGCCAGCAGCACGGACGGACCTTCGGGGGACGAGCAGTACTTC.

The V call is TRBV5-8, the J call TRBJ2-7; TRBD1 is a possible D gene (6 bases). Trimming removed 4 bases at V and 3 bases at J, with 17 bases between. The germline gives CDR1 SGHTS, CDR2 YDEGEE. The CDR3 sequence is 15 residues long. DNA of the CDR3: TGTGCCAGCAGCGCTGGCCCCCAGGGGCGCTACGAGCAGTACTTC. Its translation: CASSAGPQGRYEQYF.

V usage is TRBV14 and J usage is TRBJ2-7; TRBD2 might be the D (6 bases). The germline V gene has CDR1 SGHDN and CDR2 FVKESK. This CDR3 region has 16 residues. Trimming shortened V by 4 bases and J by 0 bases, and 16 bases separated the two germline ends. CDR3 sequence: CASSLRGGPSSYEQYF. The CDR3, as DNA: TGTGCCAGCAGCCTCCGGGGAGGCCCCAGCTCCTACGAGCAGTACTTC.

This clone appeared a few times. This sequence joins TRBV6-1 and TRBJ2-7, with 9 bases that match TRBD1. The germline gives CDR1 MNHNS, CDR2 SASEGT. The CDR3 loop spans 18 amino acids. V was clipped by 2 bases and J by 4 bases; unmatched bases: 15. This CDR3 is CASSEWTTHRGQVYEQYF. The CDR3 coding sequence is TGTGCCAGCAGTGAATGGACAACTCACAGGGGGCAGGTGTACGAGCAGTACTTC.

The rearrangement joins TRBV10-3 to TRBJ2-7, with 11 bases fitting TRBD2. Germline V gene lookup returns CDR1 ENHRY and CDR2 SYGVKD. J lost 4 bases, V lost 0 bases, and 14 bases had no gene match. The CDR3 length is 19 residues. This CDR3 reads CAISESIRASGGSKYEQYF. As DNA, the CDR3 is TGTGCCATCAGTGAGTCGATTAGGGCTAGCGGGGGGTCGAAATACGAGCAGTACTTC.

V usage is TRBV2 and J usage is TRBJ2-3; 10 bases align to TRBD2. The trim removed 0 bases at V and 2 bases at J, leaving 2 bases unmatched. Germline loops: CDR1 SNHLY, CDR2 FYNNEI. The CDR3 totals 16 residues. The CDR3 loop reads CASSEALAGATDTQYF. In DNA form, the CDR3 reads TGTGCCAGCAGTGAAGCGCTAGCGGGGGCCACAGATACGCAGTATTTT.

The gene calls are TRBV7-2 and TRBJ1-2; 10 nucleotides line up with TRBD1. Germline CDR1 SGHTA, CDR2 FQGNSA. The CDR3 totals 15 residues. The ends lost 4 bases at V and 11 bases at J; junction bases unmatched: 13. The CDR3 DNA sequence: TGTGCCAGCAGCTCGATGCGAGGGACAGGGGTTGGGTACACCTTC. Protein product: CASSSMRGTGVGYTF.

The rearrangement joins TRBV18 to TRBJ1-2, with D maybe TRBD1 (5 bases). Germline CDR1 and CDR2: KGHSH and LQKENI. V lost 2 bases and J 3 bases, leaving 7 bases between the germline ends. The CDR3 totals 13 residues. CDR3 nucleotide sequence: TGTGCCAGCTCACCAGTCAGGGACTATGGCTACACCTTC. Translation gives CASSPVRDYGYTF.

CDR3 coding DNA: TGTGCCATCAGTGAGGCTCTAGGAACAGATACGCAGTATTTT. Translating it yields CAISEALGTDTQYF. The gene calls are TRBV10-3 and TRBJ2-3; D call uncertain. Germline V lookup: CDR1 ENHRY, CDR2 SYGVKD. This CDR3 contains 14 residues. Trimming shortened V by 2 bases and J by 3 bases, and 9 bases separated the two germline ends.

This clone was found once. This chain joins TRBV6-1 and TRBJ2-7; TRBD2 aligns across 9 bases. The V gene end was trimmed by 4 bases and the J gene end by 0 bases; junction bases not matched to a gene: 1. In germline, CDR1 is MNHNS, CDR2 SASEGT. The CDR3 consists of 14 residues. CDR3 loop: CASSASGTSYEQYF. CDR3 bases: TGTGCCAGCAGTGCTAGCGGGACCTCCTACGAGCAGTACTTC.